One and the same sample provided the 2 T cell receptor beta chains below, sequenced in a study of radiation and T cells in renal cell carcinoma. Clones were read by immunoSEQ multiplex PCR, and TCRdb kept only the in-frame ones, dropping some. The data contain roughly 100,000 clones, around 80% of them singletons. Time point noted: blood 4 weeks post-SBRT, at nephrectomy. Treatment indicated: 15 Gy SBRT to primary tumor, nephrectomy 4 weeks later. The material sequenced was blood, taken from a patient whose treatment included radiotherapy and nephrectomy. These receptors all come from a man aged 55 to 69 with renal cell carcinoma.

This clone came up a few times. V gene TRBV11-2 combines with J gene TRBJ2-1; 10 bases agree with TRBD2. The CDR3 extends over 15 amino acids. V gave up 4 bases and J gave up 12 bases; unmatched junction bases: 12. Germline CDR1 and CDR2: SGHAT and FQNNGV. Here the CDR3 DNA reads TGTGCCAGCAGCTCCCGGGTTAGCGGGGGGTTCGCGCAGTTCTTC. It yields the protein CASSSRVSGGFAQFF.

The rearrangement joins TRBV6-1 to TRBJ2-1, with D perhaps matching TRBD2 (5 bases). CDR1 and CDR2 (germline): MNHNS, SASEGT. Trimming stripped 5 bases from V and 2 bases from J, with 13 bases between. This CDR3 region has 15 residues. The CDR3 region has the DNA TGTGCCAGCAGTTTGAGTAGCGTAGCCTACAATGAGCAGTTCTTC. It codes for CASSLSSVAYNEQFF.